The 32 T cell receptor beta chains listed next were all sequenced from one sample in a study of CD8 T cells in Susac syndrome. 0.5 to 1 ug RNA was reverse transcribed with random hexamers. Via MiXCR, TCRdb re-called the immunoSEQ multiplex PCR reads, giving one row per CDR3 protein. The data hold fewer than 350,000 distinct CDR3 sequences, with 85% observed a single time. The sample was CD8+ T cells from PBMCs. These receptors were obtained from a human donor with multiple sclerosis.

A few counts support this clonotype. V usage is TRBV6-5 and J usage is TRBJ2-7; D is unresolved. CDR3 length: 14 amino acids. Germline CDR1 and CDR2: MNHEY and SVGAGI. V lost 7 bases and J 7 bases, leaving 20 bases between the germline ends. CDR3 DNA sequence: TGTGCCAGCACGAGGTTTGACTCCCTGAGGGAGCAGTACTTC. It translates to CASTRFDSLREQYF.

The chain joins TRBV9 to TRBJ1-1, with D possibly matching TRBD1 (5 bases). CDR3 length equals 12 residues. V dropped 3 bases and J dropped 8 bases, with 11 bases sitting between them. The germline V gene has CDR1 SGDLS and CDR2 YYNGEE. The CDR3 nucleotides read TGTGCCAGCAGCGCAACAGGAGGAGAAGCTTTCTTT. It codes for CASSATGGEAFF.

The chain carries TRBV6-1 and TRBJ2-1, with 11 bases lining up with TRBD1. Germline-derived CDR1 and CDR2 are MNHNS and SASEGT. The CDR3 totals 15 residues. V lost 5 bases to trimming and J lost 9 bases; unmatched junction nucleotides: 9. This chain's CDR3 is CASSPGTGGWGEQFF. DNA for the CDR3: TGTGCCAGCAGTCCCGGGACAGGGGGGTGGGGTGAGCAGTTCTTC.

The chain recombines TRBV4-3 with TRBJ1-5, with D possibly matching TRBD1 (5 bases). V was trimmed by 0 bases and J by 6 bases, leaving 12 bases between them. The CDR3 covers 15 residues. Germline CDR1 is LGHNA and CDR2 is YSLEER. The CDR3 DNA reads TGCGCCAGCAGCCAAGATAGGGCGGGGACTCAGCCCCAGCATTTT. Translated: CASSQDRAGTQPQHF.

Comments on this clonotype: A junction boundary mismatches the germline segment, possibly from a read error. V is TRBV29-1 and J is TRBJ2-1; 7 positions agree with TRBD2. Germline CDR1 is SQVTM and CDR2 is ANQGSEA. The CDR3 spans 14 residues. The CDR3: CSVEIAGSYNEQSF. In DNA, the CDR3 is TGCAGCGTTGAAATAGCGGGCTCCTACAATGAGCAGTCCTTC.

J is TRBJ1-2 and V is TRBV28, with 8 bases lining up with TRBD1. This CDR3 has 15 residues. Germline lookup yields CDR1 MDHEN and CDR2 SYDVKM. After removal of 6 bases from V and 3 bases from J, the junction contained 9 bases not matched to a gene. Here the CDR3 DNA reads TGTGCCAGCAGCGAAGGGACAGGCCTATACTATGGCTACACCTTC. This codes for CASSEGTGLYYGYTF.

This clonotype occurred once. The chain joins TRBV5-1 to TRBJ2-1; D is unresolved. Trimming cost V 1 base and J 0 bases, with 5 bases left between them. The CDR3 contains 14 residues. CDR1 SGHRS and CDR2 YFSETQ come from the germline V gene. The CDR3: CASSLFNSYNEQFF. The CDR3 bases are TGCGCCAGCAGCTTGTTTAACTCCTACAATGAGCAGTTCTTC.

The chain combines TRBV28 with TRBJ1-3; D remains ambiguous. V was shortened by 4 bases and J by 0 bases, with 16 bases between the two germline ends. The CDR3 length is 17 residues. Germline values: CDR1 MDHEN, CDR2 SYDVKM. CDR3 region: CASSSEAAGCSGNTIYF. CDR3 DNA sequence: TGTGCCAGCAGTTCAGAGGCGGCGGGCTGCTCTGGAAACACCATATATTTT.

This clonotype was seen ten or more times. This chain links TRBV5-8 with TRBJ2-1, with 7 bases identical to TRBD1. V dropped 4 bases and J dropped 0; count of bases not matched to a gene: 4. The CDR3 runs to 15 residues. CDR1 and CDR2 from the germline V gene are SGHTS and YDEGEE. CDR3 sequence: CASSETGSSYNEQFF. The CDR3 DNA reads TGTGCCAGCAGCGAGACAGGGAGCTCCTACAATGAGCAGTTCTTC.

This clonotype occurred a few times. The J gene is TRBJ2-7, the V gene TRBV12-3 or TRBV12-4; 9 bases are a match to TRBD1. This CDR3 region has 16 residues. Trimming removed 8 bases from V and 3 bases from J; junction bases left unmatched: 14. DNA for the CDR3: TGTGCCAGCGGCCCTACCGAGGTGGGACAGGGCTACGAGCAGTACTTC. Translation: CASGPTEVGQGYEQYF.

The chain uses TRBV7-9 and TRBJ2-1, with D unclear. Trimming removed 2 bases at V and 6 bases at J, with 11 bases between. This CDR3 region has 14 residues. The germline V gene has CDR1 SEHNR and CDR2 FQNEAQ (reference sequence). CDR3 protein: CASSLPLLANEQFF. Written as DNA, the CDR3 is TGTGCCAGCAGCTTACCTCTACTCGCCAATGAGCAGTTCTTC.

CDR3: CASSVGPGTSGSSYNEQFF. The DNA for the CDR3 is TGTGCCAGCAGCGTAGGTCCCGGGACTAGCGGGTCCTCCTACAATGAGCAGTTCTTC. The rearrangement uses TRBV9 and TRBJ2-1; 12 nucleotides match TRBD2. CDR3 length: 19 amino acids. CDR1 is SGDLS and CDR2 is YYNGEE in the germline V gene. Unmatched junction bases numbered 7, after V lost 0 bases and J lost 0 bases. Complete variable domain (other parts from reference TRBV9 and TRBJ2-1): DSGVTQTPKHLITATGQRVTLRCSPRSGDLSVYWYQQSLDQGLQFLIQYYNGEERAKGNILERFSAQQFPDLHSELNLSSLELGDSALYFCASSVGPGTSGSSYNEQFFGPGTRLTVL.

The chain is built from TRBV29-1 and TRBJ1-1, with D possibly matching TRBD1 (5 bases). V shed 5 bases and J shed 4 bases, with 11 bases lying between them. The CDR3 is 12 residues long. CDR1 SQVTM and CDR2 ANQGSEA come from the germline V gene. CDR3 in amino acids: CSVPDGATEAFF. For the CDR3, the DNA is TGCAGCGTTCCGGACGGGGCCACTGAAGCTTTCTTT.

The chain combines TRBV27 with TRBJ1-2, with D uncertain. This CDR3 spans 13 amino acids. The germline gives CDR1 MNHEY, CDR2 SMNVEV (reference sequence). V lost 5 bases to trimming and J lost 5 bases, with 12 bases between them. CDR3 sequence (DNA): TGTGCCAGCAGTCCTAATCCACAATATGGCTACACCTTC. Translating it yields CASSPNPQYGYTF.

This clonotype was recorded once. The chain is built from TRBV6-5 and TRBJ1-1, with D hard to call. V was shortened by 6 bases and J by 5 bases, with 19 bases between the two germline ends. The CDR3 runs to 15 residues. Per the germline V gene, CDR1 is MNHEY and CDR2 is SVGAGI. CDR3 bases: TGTGCCAGCAGAAGAGCAACAGTCGCGCGAACTGAAGCTTTCTTT. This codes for CASRRATVARTEAFF.

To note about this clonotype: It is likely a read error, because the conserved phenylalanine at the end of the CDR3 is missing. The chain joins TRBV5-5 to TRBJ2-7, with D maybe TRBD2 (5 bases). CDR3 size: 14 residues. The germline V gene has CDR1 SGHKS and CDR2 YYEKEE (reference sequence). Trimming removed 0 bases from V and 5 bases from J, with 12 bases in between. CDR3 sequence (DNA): TGTGCCAGCAGCTTGGCCTCGGAGGCGGACGAGCAGTACCTC. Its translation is CASSLASEADEQYL.

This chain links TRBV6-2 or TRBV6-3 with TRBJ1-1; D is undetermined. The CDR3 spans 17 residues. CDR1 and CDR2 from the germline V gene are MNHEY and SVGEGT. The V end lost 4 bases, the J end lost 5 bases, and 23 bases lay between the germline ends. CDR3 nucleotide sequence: TGTGCCAGCAGTTTTGGAACCCAGCCGAACGGAGGGACTGAAGCTTTCTTT. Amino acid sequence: CASSFGTQPNGGTEAFF.

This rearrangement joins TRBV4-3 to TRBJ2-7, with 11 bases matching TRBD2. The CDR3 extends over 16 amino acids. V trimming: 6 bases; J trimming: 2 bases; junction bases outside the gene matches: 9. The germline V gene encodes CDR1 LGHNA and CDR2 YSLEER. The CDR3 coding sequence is TGCGCCAGCAGTTTTGCTAGCGGGAGGATCACCTACGAGCAGTACTTC. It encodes CASSFASGRITYEQYF.

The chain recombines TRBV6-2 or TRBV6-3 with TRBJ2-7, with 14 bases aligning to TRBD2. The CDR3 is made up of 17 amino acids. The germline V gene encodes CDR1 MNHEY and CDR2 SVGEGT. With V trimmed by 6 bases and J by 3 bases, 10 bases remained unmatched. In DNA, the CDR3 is TGTGCCAGCAGCCGGGGACTAGCGGGAGAACTCCTCTACGAGCAGTACTTC. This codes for CASSRGLAGELLYEQYF.

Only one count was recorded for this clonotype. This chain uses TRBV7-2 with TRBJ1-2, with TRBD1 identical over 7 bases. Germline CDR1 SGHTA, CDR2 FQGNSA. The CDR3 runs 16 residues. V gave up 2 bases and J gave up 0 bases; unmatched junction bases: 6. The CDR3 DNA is TGTGCCAGCAGCTTAACAGGGGACGAAGCTAACTATGGCTACACCTTC. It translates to CASSLTGDEANYGYTF.

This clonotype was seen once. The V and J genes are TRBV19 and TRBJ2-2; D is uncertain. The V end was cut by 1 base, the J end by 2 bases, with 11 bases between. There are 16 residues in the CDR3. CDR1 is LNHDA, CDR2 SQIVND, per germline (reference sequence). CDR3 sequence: CASSIAPNHNTGELFF. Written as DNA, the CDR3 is TGTGCCAGTAGTATAGCCCCCAACCATAACACCGGGGAGCTGTTTTTT.

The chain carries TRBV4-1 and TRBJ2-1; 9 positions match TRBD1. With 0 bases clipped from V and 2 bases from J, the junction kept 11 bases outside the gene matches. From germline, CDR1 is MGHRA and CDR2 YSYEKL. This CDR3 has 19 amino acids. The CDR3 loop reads CASSQDPWWGQGPYNEQFF. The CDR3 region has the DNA TGCGCCAGCAGCCAAGACCCTTGGTGGGGACAGGGACCCTACAATGAGCAGTTCTTC.

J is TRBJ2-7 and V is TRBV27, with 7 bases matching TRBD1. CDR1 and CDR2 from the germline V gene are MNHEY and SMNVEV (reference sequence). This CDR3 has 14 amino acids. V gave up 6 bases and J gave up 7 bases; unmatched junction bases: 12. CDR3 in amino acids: CASRDREPDGEQYF. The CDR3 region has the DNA TGTGCCAGCAGAGACAGGGAGCCGGATGGGGAGCAGTACTTC.

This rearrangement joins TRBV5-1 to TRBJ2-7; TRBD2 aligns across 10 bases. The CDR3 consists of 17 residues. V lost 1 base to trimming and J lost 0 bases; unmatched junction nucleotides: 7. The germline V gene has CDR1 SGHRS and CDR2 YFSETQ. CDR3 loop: CASSLWGLAGDSYEQYF. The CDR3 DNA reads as TGCGCCAGCAGCTTGTGGGGGCTAGCGGGAGACTCCTACGAGCAGTACTTC.

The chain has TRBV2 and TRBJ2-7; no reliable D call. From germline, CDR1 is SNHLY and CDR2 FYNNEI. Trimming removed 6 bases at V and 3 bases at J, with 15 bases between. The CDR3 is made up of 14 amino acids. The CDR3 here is CASSGVQTYYEQYF. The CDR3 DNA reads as TGTGCCAGCAGCGGAGTCCAGACTTACTACGAGCAGTACTTC.

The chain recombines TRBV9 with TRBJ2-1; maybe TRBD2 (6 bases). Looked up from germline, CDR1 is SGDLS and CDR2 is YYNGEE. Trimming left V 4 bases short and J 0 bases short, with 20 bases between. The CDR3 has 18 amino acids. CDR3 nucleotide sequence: TGTGCCAGCAGCCCCTGGGAGCGGACGACTAGCTCCTACAATGAGCAGTTCTTC. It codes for CASSPWERTTSSYNEQFF.

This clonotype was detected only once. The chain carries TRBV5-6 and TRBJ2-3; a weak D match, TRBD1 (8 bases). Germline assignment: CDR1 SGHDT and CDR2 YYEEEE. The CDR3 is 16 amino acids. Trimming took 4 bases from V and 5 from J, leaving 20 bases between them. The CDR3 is CASSRGGQVKGDTQYF. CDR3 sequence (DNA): TGTGCCAGCAGCCGCGGGGGACAGGTGAAGGGAGATACGCAGTATTTT.

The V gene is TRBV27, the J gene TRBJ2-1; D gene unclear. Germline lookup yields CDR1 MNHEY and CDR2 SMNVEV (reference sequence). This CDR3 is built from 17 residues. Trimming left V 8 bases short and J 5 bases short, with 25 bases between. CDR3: CASCVLPRADEDNEQFF. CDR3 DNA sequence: TGTGCCAGCTGTGTACTCCCCCGGGCAGACGAGGACAATGAGCAGTTCTTC.

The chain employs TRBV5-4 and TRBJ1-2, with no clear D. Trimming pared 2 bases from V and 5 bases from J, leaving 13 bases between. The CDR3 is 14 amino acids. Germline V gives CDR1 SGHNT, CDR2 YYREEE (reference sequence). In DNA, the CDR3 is TGTGCCAGCAGCTTTTCAGGAACAGATTATGGCTACACCTTC. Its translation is CASSFSGTDYGYTF.

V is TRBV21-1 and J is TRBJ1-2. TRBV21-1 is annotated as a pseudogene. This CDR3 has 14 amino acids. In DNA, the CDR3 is TGTGCCAGCAGCAAAGTCCCCGAGAACTATGGCTACACCTTC. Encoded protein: CASSKVPENYGYTF.

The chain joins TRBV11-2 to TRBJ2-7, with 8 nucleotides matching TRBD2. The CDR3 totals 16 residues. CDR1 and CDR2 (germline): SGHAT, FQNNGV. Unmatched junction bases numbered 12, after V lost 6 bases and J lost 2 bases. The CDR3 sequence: CASRSHPSGGAYEQYF. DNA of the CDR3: TGTGCCAGCAGATCCCACCCAAGCGGGGGTGCCTACGAGCAGTACTTC.

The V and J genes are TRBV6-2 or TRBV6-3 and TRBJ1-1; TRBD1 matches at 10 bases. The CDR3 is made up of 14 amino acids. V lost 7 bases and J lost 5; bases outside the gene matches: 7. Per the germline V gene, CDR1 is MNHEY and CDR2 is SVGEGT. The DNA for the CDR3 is TGTGCCAGCACCCTAGACAGGGGGCAAACTGAAGCTTTCTTT. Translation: CASTLDRGQTEAFF.